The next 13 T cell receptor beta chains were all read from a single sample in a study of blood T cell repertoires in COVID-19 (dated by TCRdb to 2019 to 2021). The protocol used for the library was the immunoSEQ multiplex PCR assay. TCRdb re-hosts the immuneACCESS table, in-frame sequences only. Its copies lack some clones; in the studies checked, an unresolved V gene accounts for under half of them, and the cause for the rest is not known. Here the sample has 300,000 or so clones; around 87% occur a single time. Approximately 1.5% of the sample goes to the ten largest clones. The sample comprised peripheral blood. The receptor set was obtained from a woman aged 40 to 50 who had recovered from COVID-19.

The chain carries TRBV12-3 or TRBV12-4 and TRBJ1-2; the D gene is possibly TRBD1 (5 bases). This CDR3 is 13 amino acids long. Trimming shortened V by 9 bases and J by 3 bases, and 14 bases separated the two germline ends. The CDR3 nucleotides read TGTGCCAGTATGTCAGGGTATTACTATGGCTACACCTTC. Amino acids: CASMSGYYYGYTF.

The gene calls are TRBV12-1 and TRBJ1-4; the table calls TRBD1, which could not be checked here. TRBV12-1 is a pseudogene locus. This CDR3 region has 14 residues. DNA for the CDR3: TGTGCCAGCAGCCAGACAGGTCCAAATGAAAAACTGTTTTTT. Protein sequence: CASSQTGPNEKLFF.

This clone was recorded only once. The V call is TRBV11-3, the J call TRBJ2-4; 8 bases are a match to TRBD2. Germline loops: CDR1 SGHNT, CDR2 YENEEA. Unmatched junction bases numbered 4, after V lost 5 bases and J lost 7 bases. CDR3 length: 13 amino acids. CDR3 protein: CASSLGGGNIQYF. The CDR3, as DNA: TGTGCCAGCAGCCTCGGCGGGGGGAACATTCAGTACTTC.

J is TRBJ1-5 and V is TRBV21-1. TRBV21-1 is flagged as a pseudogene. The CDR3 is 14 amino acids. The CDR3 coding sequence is TGTGCCAGCAGCAAAGGCTTGCGGGATCAGCCCCAGCATTTT. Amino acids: CASSKGLRDQPQHF.

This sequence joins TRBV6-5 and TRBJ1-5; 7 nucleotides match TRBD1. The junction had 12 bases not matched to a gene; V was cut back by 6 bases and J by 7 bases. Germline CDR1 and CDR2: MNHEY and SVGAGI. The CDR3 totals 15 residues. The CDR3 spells CASSRQGVLGQPQHF. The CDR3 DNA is TGTGCCAGCAGCCGCCAGGGGGTCCTGGGACAGCCCCAGCATTTT.

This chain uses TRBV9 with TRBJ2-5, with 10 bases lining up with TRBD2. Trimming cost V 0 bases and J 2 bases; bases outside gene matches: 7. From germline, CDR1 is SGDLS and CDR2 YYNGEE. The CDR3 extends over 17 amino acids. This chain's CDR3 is CASSVAGQRGGQETQYF. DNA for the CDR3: TGTGCCAGCAGCGTAGCTGGCCAGCGGGGGGGGCAAGAGACCCAGTACTTC. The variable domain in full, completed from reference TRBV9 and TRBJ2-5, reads DSGVTQTPKHLITATGQRVTLRCSPRSGDLSVYWYQQSLDQGLQFLIQYYNGEERAKGNILERFSAQQFPDLHSELNLSSLELGDSALYFCASSVAGQRGGQETQYFGPGTRLLVL.

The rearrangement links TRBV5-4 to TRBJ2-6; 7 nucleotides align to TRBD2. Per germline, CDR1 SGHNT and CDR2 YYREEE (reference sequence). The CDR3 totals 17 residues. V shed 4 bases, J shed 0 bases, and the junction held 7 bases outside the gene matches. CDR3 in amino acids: CASSGSRGDSGANVLTF. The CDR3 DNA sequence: TGTGCCAGCAGCGGATCCCGGGGGGACTCTGGGGCCAACGTCCTGACTTTC.

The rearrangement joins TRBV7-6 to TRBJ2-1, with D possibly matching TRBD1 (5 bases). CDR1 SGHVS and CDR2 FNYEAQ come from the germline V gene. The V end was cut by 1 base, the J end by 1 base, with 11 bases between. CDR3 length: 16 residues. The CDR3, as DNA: TGTGCCAGCAGCTTAGTTATTAGGGGTTCCTACAATGAGCAGTTCTTC. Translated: CASSLVIRGSYNEQFF.

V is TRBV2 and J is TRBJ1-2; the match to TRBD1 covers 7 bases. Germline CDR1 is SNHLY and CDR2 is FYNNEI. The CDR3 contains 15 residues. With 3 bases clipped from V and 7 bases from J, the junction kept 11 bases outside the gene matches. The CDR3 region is CASSEQRQGWGGYTF. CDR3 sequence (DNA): TGTGCCAGCAGTGAGCAGCGACAGGGATGGGGTGGCTACACCTTC.

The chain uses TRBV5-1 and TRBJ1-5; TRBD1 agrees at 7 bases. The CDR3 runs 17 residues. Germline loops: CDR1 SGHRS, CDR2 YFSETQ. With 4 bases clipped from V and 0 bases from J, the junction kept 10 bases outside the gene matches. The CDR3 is CASSATWTGDSNQPQHF. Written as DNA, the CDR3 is TGCGCCAGCAGCGCTACCTGGACAGGAGATAGCAATCAGCCCCAGCATTTT.

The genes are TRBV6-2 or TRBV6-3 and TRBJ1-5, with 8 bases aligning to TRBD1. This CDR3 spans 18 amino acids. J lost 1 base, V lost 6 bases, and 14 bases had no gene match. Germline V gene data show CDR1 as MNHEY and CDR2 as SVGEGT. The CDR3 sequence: CASSLDRTGWGSNQPQHF. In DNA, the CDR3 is TGTGCCAGCAGCCTGGACAGGACAGGGTGGGGGAGCAATCAGCCCCAGCATTTT.

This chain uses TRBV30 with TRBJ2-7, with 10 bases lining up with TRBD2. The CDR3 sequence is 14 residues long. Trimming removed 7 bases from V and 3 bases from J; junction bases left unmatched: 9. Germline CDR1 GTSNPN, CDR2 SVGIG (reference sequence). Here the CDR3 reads CAYRLAGGFYEQYF. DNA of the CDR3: TGTGCCTACCGCTTAGCGGGGGGATTCTACGAGCAGTACTTC.

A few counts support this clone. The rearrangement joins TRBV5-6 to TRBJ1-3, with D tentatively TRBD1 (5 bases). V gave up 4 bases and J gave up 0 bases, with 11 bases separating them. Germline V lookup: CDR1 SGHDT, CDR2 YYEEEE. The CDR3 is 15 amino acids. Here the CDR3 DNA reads TGTGCCAGCAGCCCACAGGAAAGCTCTGGAAACACCATATATTTT. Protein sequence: CASSPQESSGNTIYF.